This paragraph reports one T cell receptor beta chain. Sequencing used immunoSEQ multiplex PCR; TCRdb keeps in-frame clones, though not all of them. The table shows 25,000 to 35,000 clones, with almost 90% occurring only once. This entry is derived from a study of T cells in narcolepsy. The CDR3 has 13 amino acids. Per the germline V gene, CDR1 is SGHDN and CDR2 is FVKESK. Trimming removed 6 bases from V and 0 bases from J, with 8 bases in between. The rearrangement uses TRBV14 and TRBJ1-2; possibly TRBD1 for D (5 bases). The receptor was derived from a human donor with narcolepsy. The sequenced material came from CD45RA- memory CD4+ T cells from PBMCs. The DNA for the CDR3 is TGTGCCAGCAGTCCGGGACCTAACTATGGCTACACCTTC. Its protein product is CASSPGPNYGYTF.